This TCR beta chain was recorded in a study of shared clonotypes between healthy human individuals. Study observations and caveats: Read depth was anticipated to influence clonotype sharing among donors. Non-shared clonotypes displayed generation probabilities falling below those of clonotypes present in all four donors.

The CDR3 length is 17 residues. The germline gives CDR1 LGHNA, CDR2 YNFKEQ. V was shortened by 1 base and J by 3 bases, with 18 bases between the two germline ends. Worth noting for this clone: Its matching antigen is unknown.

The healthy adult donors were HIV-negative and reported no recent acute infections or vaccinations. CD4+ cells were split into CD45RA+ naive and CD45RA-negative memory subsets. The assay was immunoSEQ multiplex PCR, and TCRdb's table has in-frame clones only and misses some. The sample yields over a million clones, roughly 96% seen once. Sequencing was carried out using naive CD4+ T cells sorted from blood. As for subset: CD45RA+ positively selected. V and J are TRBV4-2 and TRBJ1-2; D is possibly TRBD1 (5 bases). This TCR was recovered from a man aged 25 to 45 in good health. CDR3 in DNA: TGTGCCAGCAGCCAAGGTTTAAGTCGGGGGAAGGACTATGGCTACACCTTC. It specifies CASSQGLSRGKDYGYTF.